The present TCR beta chain was sequenced within a study of beta chain features in type 1 diabetes (dated by TCRdb to between 2018 and 2020). Concerning the study at large: Mean age, gender distribution, total cell number and subset yield did not differ between patients and healthy donors. A total of 107,917,701 sorted cells were examined across all samples, and a strong correlation was observed between cell number per subset and RNA yield. In the study, TCRB repertoires of sorted circulating CD4+ T cell subsets from recently diagnosed type 1 diabetes patients were compared with those of matched healthy donors. Whereas all 30 or so donors provided naive and central memory subsets, regulatory and stem cell-like memory subsets were isolated from just 8 patients and about 8 healthy donors. Findings and caveats that apply to the study as a whole: In all four CD4+ subsets, TCRB CDR3 length was moderately but significantly shorter in type 1 diabetes patients. Because cDNA rather than genomic DNA was sequenced, highly expressing activated cells could have been over-represented, although no difference in activation and CD3 levels was found between groups. Naive, central memory and regulatory TCRB repertoires appeared to be more alike among patients than among healthy donors. Patients with type 1 diabetes made fewer insertions and deleted more nucleotides at VDJ recombination sites, implying thymic rearrangement abnormalities. PCR might favor shorter templates, but patient and control samples were amplified and corrected together, so any skew would affect both groups equally. Because small numbers of individuals were included in the HLA sub-analyses, any influence of HLA type on TCRB rearrangement was left unresolved.

On this clone: Its specific antigen is unknown. Base quality data are lacking; no much larger clone is found one base away.

A single peripheral blood draw of around 0.11 L on average was collected from each donor into heparinised tubes. Using a panel that included CD45RO, CCR7, CD25, CD127, CD95 and CD27, naive, central memory, regulatory and stem cell-like memory CD4+ T cells were sorted on a BD FACSAria II. A purity above 95% was achieved for all sorted populations. PBMCs were isolated right away by Lymphoprep density gradient centrifugation and were stained directly, without culture. Samples were stained and sorted in pairs, with one healthy donor and one patient per experiment, so that batch effects were minimized. The High Capacity cDNA Reverse Transcription Kit was used to reverse transcribe all of the isolated RNA, meaning that expressed TCRB transcripts were what got sequenced. Deep immunoSEQ sequencing was applied to naive, central memory and regulatory T cell samples, giving an average of about 3.8 million total reads per sample. Sorted cells were lysed in RLT buffer, and RNA was extracted using DNase-treated RNeasy Micro or Mini kits according to cell number. To prevent cross-contamination, each cell subset was processed individually, whereas patient and healthy donor samples were processed jointly. The immunoSEQ multiplex PCR was used to amplify TCRB sequences from cDNA, generating 87-bp fragments that spanned the CDR3 region. Sequencing of the amplicons was done on the Illumina HiSeq platform. Regarding the original processing steps: Synthetic template baselines were used to correct PCR bias computationally, reads within Hamming distance 2 were collapsed, and singletons that could not be merged were discarded. Reads were aligned against IMGT so that V, D and J genes, CDR3 length and insertions or deletions at six rearrangement sites could be assigned. Clonotype counts were normalized to sorted cell number within each subset before computing true diversity and Gini coefficients with the tcR R package. Repertoire sharing was quantified using the overlap coefficient calculated on TCRB nucleotide sequences. Out-of-frame TCRB sequences from naive cells were analyzed to stand in for the pre-selection repertoire. The clones in this table, taken by TCRdb from immuneACCESS, are in-frame only. Not every clone is retained; where verified, under half of the shortfall comes from an unresolved V gene, and the cause of the rest is unknown. That table is the source of V, J and clone size, and D and trimming were worked out from the DNA. The table for this sample lists a few hundred thousand clones; roughly 11% of them were counted only once. 0.015% of the sample is in the top ten clones.

Including cysteine and phenylalanine, the CDR3 has 14 amino acids. This entry keeps only the CDR3 DNA: 42 bases, framed from base 1. V is cut back by 6 bases and J by 3 bases, with 6 bases in the junction unmatched. The germline V gene supplies CDR1 MDHEN and CDR2 SYDVKM. This sequence uses TRBV28 and TRBJ1-2; TRBD1 aligns with 8 central bases. The origin of this receptor is a woman aged 25 to 39 in good health. The sample taken for sequencing was naive CD4+ T cells from blood. The sample's cell subset or site label is to be understood as: true naive CD4+ T cells. The nucleotide sequence is given as TGTGCCAGCAGCCACCAGGACAGGGACTATGGCTACACCTTC. It encodes CASSHQDRDYGYTF.